The sequence of this T cell receptor (beta chain) was determined in a study of vaccination effects on CD4 cells after COVID-19. Overall study findings and caveats: In the study, convalescent patients were few, and early post-infection timepoints were absent.

This CDR3 contains 13 residues. Germline-derived CDR1 and CDR2 are MNHEY and SVGAGI. Trimming removed 5 bases at V and 8 bases at J, with 12 bases between. Sequencing used immunoSEQ multiplex PCR; TCRdb keeps in-frame clones, though not all of them. The repertoire holds tens of thousands of clones, with around two thirds as singletons. As to this clone: The antigen is undetermined.

Viral peptide pools were used in the ViraFEST assay to expand antigen-specific CD4+ T cells, and sequencing came afterward. Following 10 days of culture, CD4+ T cells were isolated. Two-dose vaccination with either BNT162b2 or mRNA-1273 was given to the participants. A half-medium replacement with IL-2 medium was carried out on days 3 and 7. The material was CD4+ T cells from PBMCs cultured with HCoV-229E spike peptides, obtained after COVID-19 vaccination. J is TRBJ1-4 and V is TRBV6-5, with D possibly TRBD1 on 5 matching bases. The clonotype originates from a human donor who received a COVID-19 vaccine. In DNA form, the CDR3 reads TGTGCCAGCAGTATGGTGGCAGGGGAAAAACTGTTTTTT. Amino acid sequence: CASSMVAGEKLFF.